This T cell receptor (beta chain) comes out of a study of monozygotic twins with inflammatory bowel disease (dated by TCRdb to between 2019 and 2020). Broadly, across the study: A total of some 30 monozygotic twin pairs were included in the full study, comprising nine German pairs (four IBD-concordant, five IBD-discordant) and 19 IBD-discordant Danish pairs. Within discordant pairs, disease-associated traits were sought mainly by comparing IBD patients with their genetically identical healthy co-twins. Each individual had, on average, about 151 000 unique TCRalpha sequences and 181 000 unique TCRbeta sequences available for analysis.

From each donor, a roughly 2.5 ml peripheral blood sample was collected into PAXgene tubes and stored at -80 degrees C. Total RNA was isolated from whole blood with the PAXgene blood miRNA kit on an automated QIAcube, without T cell sorting. Peripheral blood from monozygotic twin pairs who were concordant or discordant for inflammatory bowel disease underwent deep TCRalpha and TCRbeta repertoire profiling using unique molecular barcoding. Smoking habits were recorded for all twin pairs, and individuals were classified as current, former or never smokers. The germline V gene (reference sequence) specifies DFQATT as CDR1 and SNEGSKA as CDR2. The CDR3 goes from the cysteine to the phenylalanine over 12 residues. No DNA is listed. Concerning this clonotype itself: This clone's antigen is unknown.

The study at large found these results: Compared with healthy twins, IBD patients had fewer clonotypes in common with other individuals, a difference most pronounced in patients showing signs of disease activity. TCRbeta repertoire diversity, by inverse Simpson index, was decreased in IBD patients compared with their healthy co-twins. No difference in repertoire similarity was observed between concordant and discordant twins, possibly owing to limited statistical power. Distinction between different T cell subtypes could not be achieved in the analysis. Because patients received different immunosuppressive treatments, the repertoires may have picked up extra background noise and variability between individuals. The results gave no support for a single strong signal or clonotype linked to IBD.

The library was prepared using 5' RACE. Preparation of each TCR library used approximately 3.5 ug of total RNA. For each sample, cDNA synthesis with SMARTScribe reverse transcriptase was split into eight separate reactions. During cDNA synthesis, template switching introduced unique molecular identifiers that contained a 6-nucleotide sample barcode. Amplification of TCRalpha and TCRbeta cDNA involved two nested PCRs of approximately 17 and 9 cycles, and each PCR was followed by bead purification. Before amplification, the cDNA was treated with uracil DNA-glycosylase and purified using the QIAquick PCR purification kit. In the second PCR, Illumina TruSeq-compatible adapters and sample-specific barcodes were added. Library quality and concentration were checked on TapeStation and Qubit, and libraries were pooled at around 4.7 ng each. Pooled libraries were sequenced on an Illumina HiSeq2500 single-index Rapid Run with 2 x 100 bp reads and custom sequencing primers. Per the source publication's procedure: MiGEC version 1.2.6 was used for UMI-based consensus assembly to correct PCR and sequencing errors. V(D)J alignment, clonotype assembly and CDR3 extraction were performed with MiXCR version 2.1.1. Gene usage, clonotype sharing and MAIT/NKT TCR abundance were normalised by analysing the top 1000, 10 000 and 20 000 clonotypes per sample. Diversity was computed as the inverse Simpson index with the vegan R package after downsampling to 27 000 UMIs. Statistical testing used paired Mann-Whitney U tests on the discordant twin pairs and applied Benjamini-Hochberg correction for multiple testing. After the reads were reprocessed by TCRdb, one entry was made per CDR3 protein sequence, with no DNA. What appears here as the V and J calls and clone size reflects TCRdb's work, not the paper's. The table for this sample lists about 440,000 distinct CDR3 sequences. In total, the top ten clones hold 2.4% of the sample.

The clonotype originates from a human donor with ulcerative colitis or Crohn's disease, or a healthy co-twin of an affected twin (not recorded which). The sequenced sample consisted of blood. The chain is made from TRBV20-1 and TRBJ2-2; as DNA is missing, the TRBD1 call by TCRdb cannot be tested. For the CDR3, the sequence is CSARPQSGELFF.